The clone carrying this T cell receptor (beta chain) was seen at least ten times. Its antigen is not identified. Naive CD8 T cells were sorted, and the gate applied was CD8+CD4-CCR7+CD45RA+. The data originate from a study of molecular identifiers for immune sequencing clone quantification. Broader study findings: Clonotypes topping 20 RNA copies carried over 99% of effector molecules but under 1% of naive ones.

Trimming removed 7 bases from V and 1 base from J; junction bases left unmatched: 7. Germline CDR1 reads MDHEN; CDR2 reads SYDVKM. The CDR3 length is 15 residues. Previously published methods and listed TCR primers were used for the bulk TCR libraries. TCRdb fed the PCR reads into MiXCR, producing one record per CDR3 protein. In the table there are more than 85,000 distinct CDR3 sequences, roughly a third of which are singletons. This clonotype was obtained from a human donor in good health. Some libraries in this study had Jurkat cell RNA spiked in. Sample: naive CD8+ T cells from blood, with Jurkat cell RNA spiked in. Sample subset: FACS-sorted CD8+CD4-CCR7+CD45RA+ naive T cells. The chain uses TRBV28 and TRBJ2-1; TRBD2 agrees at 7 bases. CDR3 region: CASNQAGRSYNEQFF. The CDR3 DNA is TGTGCCAGCAACCAAGCGGGAAGGTCCTACAATGAGCAGTTCTTC.